The rows below give T cell receptor beta chains drawn from one sample of a study of PD-1 blockade in classical Hodgkin lymphoma. Repertoires were generated with immunoSEQ multiplex PCR, while TCRdb's copy carries only in-frame clones and drops some. The repertoire includes about 47,000 clones, just over 90% of them detected once, and 4.5% to 6% sits in the top ten. Input material: peripheral blood mononuclear cells (PBMCs). Receptor source: a human donor with classical Hodgkin lymphoma. The CDR3 runs from the conserved cysteine through the conserved F or W. The order of the fields is V gene, D gene, J gene, clone size, CDR3 DNA, CDR3 protein. D genes are given only for firm matches. Rows give clone size only sometimes, using once, few, many, or a class for an expanded clone.

>TRBV9|TRBD1|TRBJ1-2|-
TGTGCCAGCAGCGTAGAGGGGACAGGCCACTATGGCTACACCTTC
CASSVEGTGHYGYTF
>TRBV5-6|-|TRBJ2-5|-
TGTGCCAGCAGCTTGGCCGTACAAGAGACCCAGTACTTC
CASSLAVQETQYF
>TRBV5-6|-|TRBJ1-1|-
TGTGCCAGCAGCTTGGACTCGCTTACTTTGAACACTGAAGCTTTCTTT
CASSLDSLTLNTEAFF
>TRBV2|-|TRBJ1-2|-
TGTGCCAGCAGTGAAGCGGGGCTAGTCAATGGCTACACCTTC
CASSEAGLVNGYTF
>TRBV21-1|-|TRBJ2-1|few
TGTGCCAGCAGCAAAGTAAGGACTAGCGGGAGCATTTACAATGAGCAGTTCTTC
CASSKVRTSGSIYNEQFF
>TRBV27|-|TRBJ2-1|-
TGTGCCAGCAAAACCGGGGGTGAGCAGTTCTTC
CASKTGGEQFF
>TRBV28|-|TRBJ1-1|-
TGTGCCAGCAGTCGATCGCCCCAGGGTGAAGCTTTCTTT
CASSRSPQGEAFF
>TRBV27|-|TRBJ1-1|-
TGTGCCAGCAGTTTAAACGGCATGGAAGCTTTCTTT
CASSLNGMEAFF
>TRBV18|-|TRBJ1-1|-
TGTGCCAGCTCACTACAGTCGACGAACACTGAAGCTTTCTTT
CASSLQSTNTEAFF
>TRBV5-1|-|TRBJ2-5|-
TGCGCCAGCAGCTTGCCAGGGGCGGAGACCCAGTACTTC
CASSLPGAETQYF
>TRBV14|TRBD2|TRBJ2-1|-
TGTGCCAGCAGCCAACGGGAGGGCTACAATGAGCAGTTCTTC
CASSQREGYNEQFF
>TRBV27|-|TRBJ1-1|-
TGTGCCAGCAGTTTAGGGCCGTTGAACACTGAAGCTTTCTTT
CASSLGPLNTEAFF
>TRBV11-3|-|TRBJ2-1|-
TGTGCCAGCAGCTTCATTTACAATGAGCAGTTCTTC
CASSFIYNEQFF
>TRBV14|-|TRBJ1-5|few
TGTGCCAGCAGCCATCGACAGGTTTCGCGCAATCAGCCCCAGCATTTT
CASSHRQVSRNQPQHF
>TRBV21-1|-|TRBJ1-1|-
TGTGCCAGCAGCGAAGAGACAGGGGTCCGCACTGAAGCTTTCTTT
CASSEETGVRTEAFF
>TRBV11-2|TRBD1|TRBJ2-2|-
TGTGCCAGCAGCCCCAGACAGGGTAGCACCGGGGAGCTGTTTTTT
CASSPRQGSTGELFF
>TRBV28|-|TRBJ1-1|-
TGTGCCAGCAGTTTTAAGGGCCGCGGGAACACTGAAGCTTTCTTT
CASSFKGRGNTEAFF
>TRBV6-4|TRBD1|TRBJ2-3|-
TGTGCCAGCAGTGACGGGACAGGGGGCACAGATACGCAGTATTTT
CASSDGTGGTDTQYF
>TRBV2|-|TRBJ1-1|once
TGTGCCAGCAGTGAAAGCGGACTCACTGAAGCTTTCTTT
CASSESGLTEAFF
>TRBV27|-|TRBJ1-5|-
TGTGCCAGCAGTTTGGCCCCACGCCAGGGTTTCAATCAGCCCCAGCATTTT
CASSLAPRQGFNQPQHF
>TRBV18|TRBD1|TRBJ1-1|-
TGTGCCAGCTCACCACGGACAGGGGGCTACACTGAAGCTTTCTTT
CASSPRTGGYTEAFF
>TRBV27|TRBD1|TRBJ2-5|-
TGTGCCAGCAGACCAGGGGGCGGAGAGACCCAGTACTTC
CASRPGGGETQYF